This T cell receptor beta chain was identified during a study of regulatory T cells in long-lasting Graves disease. About the research overall: Duration of antithyroid drug therapy among newly diagnosed Graves' patients was under 3 months.

General study findings and limits: With some 2,500 shared public clonotypes, persistent patients exceeded new patients, who shared about a thousand.

The time point denotes: newly diagnosed GD, antithyroid drugs for less than 3 months. The TCR library was prepared using RNA isolated from PBMCs. Germline-derived CDR1 and CDR2 are SGHDT and YYEEEE. The length of the CDR3 is 16 residues. V lost 2 bases and J 6 bases, leaving 17 bases between the germline ends. Combining iRepertoire HTBI primers with Arm-PCR of CDR3 regions, the authors built TCR beta libraries. MiXCR was run by TCRdb on the multiplex PCR reads, yielding one entry per CDR3 protein. This sample has about 520,000 distinct CDR3 sequences, with approximately 12% found just once. This clonotype was found a few times. The antigen is unknown. These data also formed part of another study, on T cells in Graves' hyperthyroidism and ophthalmopathy.

The TCR was taken from a woman aged 25 to 39 with Graves disease. Sequencing was performed on peripheral blood mononuclear cells (PBMCs), taken at new diagnosis, from a patient treated with antithyroid drugs. The chain has TRBV5-6 and TRBJ2-2; D tentatively reads TRBD1 or TRBD2 (6 bases each). For the CDR3, the DNA is TGTGCCAGCAGCTTATTACAGGGAGGAGCCGCCGGGGAGCTGTTTTTT. Translation: CASSLLQGGAAGELFF.